Listed below are T cell receptor beta chains from one sample, sequenced in a study of blood T cell repertoires in COVID-19. Only in-frame clones appear in the TCRdb table, and some are missing; sequencing was by immunoSEQ multiplex PCR. The sample lists approximately 280,000 clones, approximately 90% occurring once. Sequencing used peripheral blood. All receptors derive from a middle-aged man with acute or convalescent COVID-19. The CDR3 runs from the conserved cysteine through the conserved F or W. Fields, in order: clone size, V gene, J gene, D gene, CDR3 protein, CDR3 DNA. D genes are given only for firm matches. Size tells how often a clone was seen (once, few, many) or the class of an expanded clone, and some rows leave it out.

NA	TRBV6-5	TRBJ2-3	TRBD1	CASSPDRGPTDTQYF	TGTGCCAGCTCGCCCGACAGGGGACCCACAGATACGCAGTATTTT
NA	TRBV28	TRBJ2-7	TRBD1	CASTTGVYEQYF	TGTGCCAGCACGACAGGGGTATACGAGCAGTACTTC
NA	TRBV11-2	TRBJ1-1	TRBD1	CASSPGQAPWVNTEAFF	TGTGCCAGCAGCCCCGGACAGGCCCCCTGGGTGAACACTGAAGCTTTCTTT
NA	TRBV27	TRBJ1-1	NA	CASSPDGSANTEAFF	TGTGCCAGCTCTCCCGACGGGAGTGCGAACACTGAAGCTTTCTTT
NA	TRBV7-8	TRBJ2-3	TRBD1	CASSMRQGRETDTQYF	TGTGCCAGCAGCATGCGACAGGGAAGGGAGACAGATACGCAGTATTTT
few	TRBV7-6	TRBJ1-5	NA	CASSADTYQPQHF	TGTGCCAGCAGCGCAGACACTTATCAGCCCCAGCATTTT
NA	TRBV9	TRBJ2-3	TRBD2	CASSGQRGAGADTQYF	TGTGCCAGCAGCGGCCAGCGGGGGGCCGGTGCAGATACGCAGTATTTT
NA	TRBV6-4	TRBJ2-3	NA	CASSDSRLGTQYF	TGTGCCAGCAGTGACTCGAGACTAGGAACGCAGTATTTT
NA	TRBV7-8	TRBJ2-7	TRBD1	CASSLGGQGSYEQYF	TGTGCCAGCAGCTTAGGGGGACAGGGCTCCTACGAGCAGTACTTC
NA	TRBV29-1	TRBJ1-1	TRBD1	CSVGQAMNTEAFF	TGCAGCGTGGGACAGGCCATGAACACTGAAGCTTTCTTT
NA	TRBV19	TRBJ2-3	NA	CASSIGGSPDTQYF	TGTGCCAGTAGTATAGGAGGCAGCCCAGATACGCAGTATTTT
NA	TRBV12-3/TRBV12-4	TRBJ1-6	NA	CASSLLLDSPLHF	TGTGCCAGCAGTTTACTCCTTGATTCACCCCTCCACTTT
NA	TRBV5-1	TRBJ2-1	NA	CASSVQSSSYNEQFF	TGCGCCAGCAGCGTACAATCTAGCTCCTACAATGAGCAGTTCTTC
NA	TRBV4-1	TRBJ1-1	NA	CASNQHTGDTEAFF	TGCGCCAGCAATCAACATACGGGGGACACTGAAGCTTTCTTT
NA	TRBV19	TRBJ2-5	TRBD1	CASGQGSETQYF	TGTGCCAGCGGACAGGGTTCCGAGACCCAGTACTTC
NA	TRBV6-5	TRBJ2-1	TRBD2	CASSLAGGRNNEQFF	TGTGCCAGCAGTCTAGCGGGGGGCCGGAACAATGAGCAGTTCTTC